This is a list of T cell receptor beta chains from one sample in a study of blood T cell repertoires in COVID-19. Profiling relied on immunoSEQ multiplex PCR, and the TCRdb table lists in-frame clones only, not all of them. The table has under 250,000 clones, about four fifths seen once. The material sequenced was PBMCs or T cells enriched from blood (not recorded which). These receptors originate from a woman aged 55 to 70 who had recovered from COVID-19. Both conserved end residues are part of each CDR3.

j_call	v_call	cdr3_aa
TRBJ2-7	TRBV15	CATKPDLRETYEQYF
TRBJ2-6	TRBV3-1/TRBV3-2	CASSHAGTSSGANVLTF
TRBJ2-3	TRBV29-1	CSVGREDNTQYF
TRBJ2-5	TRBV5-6	CASSIIPGLTKETQYF
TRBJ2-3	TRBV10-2	CASRGTSGRFLSDTQYF
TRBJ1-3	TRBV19	CASSLRGGGNTIYF
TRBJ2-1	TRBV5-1	CASSFTSGTYNEQFF
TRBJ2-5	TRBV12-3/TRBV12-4	CAAAIAGLETQYF
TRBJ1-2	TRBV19	CASPYSARAGGYTF
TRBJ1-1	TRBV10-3	CATRQGVDGNTEAFF
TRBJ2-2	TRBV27	CASSFRGTGELFF
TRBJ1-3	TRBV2	CASIMDRSSGNTIYF
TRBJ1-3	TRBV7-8	CASSLPRDRAGNTIYF
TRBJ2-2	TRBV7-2	CASSLVREGGELFF
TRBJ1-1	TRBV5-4	CASSSAGGLLEAFF
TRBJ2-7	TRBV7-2	CASSLVWREWYEQYF
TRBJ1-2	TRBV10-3	CAISNPVREGYTF
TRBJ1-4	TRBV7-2	CASSLGGVIGEKLFF
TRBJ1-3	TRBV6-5	CASSPDRGRNTIYF
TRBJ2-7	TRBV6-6	CASSVDQGYEQYF
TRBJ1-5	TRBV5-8	CASSFGGASQPQHF
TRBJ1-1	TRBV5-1	CASSLDRINTEAFF